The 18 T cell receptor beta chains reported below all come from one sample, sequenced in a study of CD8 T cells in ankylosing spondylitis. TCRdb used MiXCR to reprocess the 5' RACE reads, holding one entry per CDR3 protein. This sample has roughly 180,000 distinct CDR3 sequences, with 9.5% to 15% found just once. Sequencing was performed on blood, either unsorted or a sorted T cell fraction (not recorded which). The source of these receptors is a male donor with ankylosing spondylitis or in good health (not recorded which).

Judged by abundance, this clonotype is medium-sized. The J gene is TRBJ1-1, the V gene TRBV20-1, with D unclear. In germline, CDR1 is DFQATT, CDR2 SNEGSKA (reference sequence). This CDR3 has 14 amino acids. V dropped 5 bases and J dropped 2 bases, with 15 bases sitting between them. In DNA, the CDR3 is TGCAGTGCTGCCCTCGGCGTCTTAAACACTGAAGCTTTCTTT. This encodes CSAALGVLNTEAFF.

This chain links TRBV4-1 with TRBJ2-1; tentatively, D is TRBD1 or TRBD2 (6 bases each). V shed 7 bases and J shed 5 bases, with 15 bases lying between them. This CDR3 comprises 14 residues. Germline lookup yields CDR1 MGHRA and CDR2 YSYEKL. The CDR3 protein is CASTSPGDNNEQFF. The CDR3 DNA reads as TGCGCCAGCACCTCGCCGGGGGACAACAATGAGCAGTTCTTC.

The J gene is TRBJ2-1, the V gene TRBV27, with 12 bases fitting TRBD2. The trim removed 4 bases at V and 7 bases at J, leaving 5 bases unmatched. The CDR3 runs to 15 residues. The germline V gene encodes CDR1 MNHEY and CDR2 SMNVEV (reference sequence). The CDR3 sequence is CASSWETSGRNEQFF. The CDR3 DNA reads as TGTGCCAGCAGTTGGGAGACTAGCGGGAGAAATGAGCAGTTCTTC.

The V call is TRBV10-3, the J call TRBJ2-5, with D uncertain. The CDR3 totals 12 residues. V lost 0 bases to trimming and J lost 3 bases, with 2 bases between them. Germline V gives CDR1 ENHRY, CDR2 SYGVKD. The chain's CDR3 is CAISESKETQYF. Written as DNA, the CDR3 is TGTGCCATCAGTGAGTCCAAAGAGACCCAGTACTTC.

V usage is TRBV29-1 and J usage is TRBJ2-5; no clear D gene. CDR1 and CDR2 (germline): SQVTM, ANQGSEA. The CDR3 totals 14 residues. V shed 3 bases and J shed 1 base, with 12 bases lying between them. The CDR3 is CSVDPTSPQETQYF. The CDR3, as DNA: TGCAGCGTTGACCCAACATCCCCCCAAGAGACCCAGTACTTC. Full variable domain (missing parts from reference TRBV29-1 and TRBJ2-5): SAVISQKPSRDICQRGTSLTIQCQVDSQVTMMFWYRQQPGQSLTLIATANQGSEATYESGFVIDKFPISRPNLTFSTLTVSNMSPEDSSIYLCSVDPTSPQETQYFGPGTRLLVL.

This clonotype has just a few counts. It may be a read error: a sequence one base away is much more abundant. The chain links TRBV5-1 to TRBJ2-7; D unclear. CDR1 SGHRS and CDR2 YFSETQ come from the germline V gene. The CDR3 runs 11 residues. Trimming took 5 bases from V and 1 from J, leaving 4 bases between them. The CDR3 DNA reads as TGCGCCAGCAGGACTTCCTACGAGCAGTACTTC. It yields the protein CASRTSYEQYF.

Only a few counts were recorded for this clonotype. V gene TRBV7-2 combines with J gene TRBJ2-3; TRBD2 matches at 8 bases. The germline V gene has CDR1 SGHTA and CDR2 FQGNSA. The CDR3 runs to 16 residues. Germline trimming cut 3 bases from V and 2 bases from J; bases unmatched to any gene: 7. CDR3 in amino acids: CASSLGTRTDTDTQYF. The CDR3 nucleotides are TGTGCCAGCAGCTTGGGGACTAGAACCGACACAGATACGCAGTATTTT.

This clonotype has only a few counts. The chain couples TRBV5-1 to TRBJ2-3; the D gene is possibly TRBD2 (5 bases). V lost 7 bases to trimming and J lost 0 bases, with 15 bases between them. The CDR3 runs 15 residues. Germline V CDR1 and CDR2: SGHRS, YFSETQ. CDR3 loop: CASYDMTTSTDTQYF. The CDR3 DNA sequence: TGCGCCAGCTACGATATGACTACAAGCACAGATACGCAGTATTTT.

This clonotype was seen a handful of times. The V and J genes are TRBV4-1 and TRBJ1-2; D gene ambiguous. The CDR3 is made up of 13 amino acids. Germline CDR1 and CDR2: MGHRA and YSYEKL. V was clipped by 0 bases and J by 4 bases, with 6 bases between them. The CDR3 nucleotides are TGCGCCAGCAGCCAAGATGGTTTCTATGGCTACACCTTC. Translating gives CASSQDGFYGYTF.

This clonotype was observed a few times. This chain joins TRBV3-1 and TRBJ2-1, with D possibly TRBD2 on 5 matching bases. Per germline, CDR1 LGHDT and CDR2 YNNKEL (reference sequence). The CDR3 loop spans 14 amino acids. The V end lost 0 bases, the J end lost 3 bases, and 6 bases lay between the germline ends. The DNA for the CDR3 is TGTGCCAGCAGCCAAGAGGGAGACTACAATGAGCAGTTCTTC. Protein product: CASSQEGDYNEQFF.

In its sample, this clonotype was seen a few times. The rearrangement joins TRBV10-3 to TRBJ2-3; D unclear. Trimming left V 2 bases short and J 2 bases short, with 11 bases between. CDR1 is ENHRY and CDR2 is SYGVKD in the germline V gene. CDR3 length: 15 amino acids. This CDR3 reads CAISEVPADTDTQYF. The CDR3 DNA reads TGTGCCATCAGTGAGGTCCCGGCGGACACAGATACGCAGTATTTT.

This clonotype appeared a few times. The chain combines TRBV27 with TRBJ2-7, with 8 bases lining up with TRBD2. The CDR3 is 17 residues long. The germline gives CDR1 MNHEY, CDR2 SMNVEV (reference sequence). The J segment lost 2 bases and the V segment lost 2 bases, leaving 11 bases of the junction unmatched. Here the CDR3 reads CASSLRGGAGAAYEQYF. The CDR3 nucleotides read TGTGCCAGCAGTTTACGGGGGGGCGCGGGAGCCGCCTACGAGCAGTACTTC.

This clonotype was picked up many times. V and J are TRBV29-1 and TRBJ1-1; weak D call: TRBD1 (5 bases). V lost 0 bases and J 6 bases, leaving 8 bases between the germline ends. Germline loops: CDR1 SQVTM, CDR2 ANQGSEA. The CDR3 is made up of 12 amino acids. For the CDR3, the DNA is TGCAGCGTTGAAGAGGGGGGGGCTGAAGCTTTCTTT. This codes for CSVEEGGAEAFF.

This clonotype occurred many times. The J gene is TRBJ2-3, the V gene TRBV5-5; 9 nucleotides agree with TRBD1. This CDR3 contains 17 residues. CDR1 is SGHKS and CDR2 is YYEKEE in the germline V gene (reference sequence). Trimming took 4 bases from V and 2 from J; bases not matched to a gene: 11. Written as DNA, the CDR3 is TGTGCCAGCAGCCCGGGACAGGGCAATCTTTTCACAGATACGCAGTATTTT. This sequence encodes CASSPGQGNLFTDTQYF.

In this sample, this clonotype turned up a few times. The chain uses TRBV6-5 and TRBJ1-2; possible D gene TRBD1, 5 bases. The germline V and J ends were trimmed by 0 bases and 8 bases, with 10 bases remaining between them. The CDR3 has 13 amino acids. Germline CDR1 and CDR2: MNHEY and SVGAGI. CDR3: CASSYSRGMGYTF. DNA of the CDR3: TGTGCCAGCAGTTACTCGAGGGGCATGGGCTACACCTTC.

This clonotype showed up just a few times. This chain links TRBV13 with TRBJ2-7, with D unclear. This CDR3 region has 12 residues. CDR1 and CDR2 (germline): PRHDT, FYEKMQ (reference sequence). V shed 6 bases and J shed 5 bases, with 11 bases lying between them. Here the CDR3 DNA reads TGTGCCAGCAGTACCAATTCTAACGAGCAGTACTTC. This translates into CASSTNSNEQYF.

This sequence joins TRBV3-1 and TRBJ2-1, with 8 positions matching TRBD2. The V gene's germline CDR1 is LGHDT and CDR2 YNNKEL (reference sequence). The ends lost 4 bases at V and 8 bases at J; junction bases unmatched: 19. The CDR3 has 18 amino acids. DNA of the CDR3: TGTGCCAGCAGCCCCCTCTCTCAGCGGGAGCCTTGGAGGGATGAGCAGTTCTTC. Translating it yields CASSPLSQREPWRDEQFF.

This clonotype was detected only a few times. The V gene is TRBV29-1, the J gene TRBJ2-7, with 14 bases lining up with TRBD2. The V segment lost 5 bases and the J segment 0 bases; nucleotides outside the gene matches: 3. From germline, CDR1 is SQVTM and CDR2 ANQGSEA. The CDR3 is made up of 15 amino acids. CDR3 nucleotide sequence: TGCAGCGTTTTGGGACTAGCGGGGGTCTCCTACGAGCAGTACTTC. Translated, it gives CSVLGLAGVSYEQYF.